This is a list of T cell receptor beta chains from one sample in a study of T cells after yellow fever vaccination. Each CDR3 protein gets one entry after TCRdb re-called the 5' RACE reads with MiXCR. The sample contains around 500,000 distinct CDR3 sequences, 21% of which appear only once. The sample was PBMCs, taken less than 25 days after the first yellow fever vaccination. The receptors derive from a man between 18 and 29 years old who received the YFV17D yellow fever vaccine. Each CDR3 is given with its conserved first and last residue. The order of the fields is clone size, CDR3 length, V gene, CDR3 protein. Clone sizes are given selectively: once, few, many, or a class where the clone is expanded.

few 12 TRBV6-2/TRBV6-3 CASSDGFRGYTF
- 15 TRBV6-5 CASSYSEGSTDTQYF
few 13 TRBV7-8 CASSLGGISPLHF
few 14 TRBV12-3/TRBV12-4 CASTMDRVDQPQHF
few 15 TRBV29-1 CSVSIGRGDNSPLHF
few 17 TRBV29-1 CSDHRGRRMENAYEQYF
few 14 TRBV5-1 CASSSTSGRYEQYF
few 13 TRBV7-2 CASSQGYNEKLFF
few 14 TRBV7-3 CASSPIHGNTEAFF
few 19 TRBV4-3 CASSQLDRAGDSSTDTQYF
few 17 TRBV5-4 CASGIPGHRIMNTEAFF
- 15 TRBV15 CATSRVSGGAREQFF
few 15 TRBV10-3 CASQGQPVRDTEAFF
- 15 TRBV9 CASSVRLGSTDTQYF
few 15 TRBV7-2 CASSPIGDSYNEQFF
many 16 TRBV6-5 CASSYRTGERPETQYF
few 13 TRBV6-1 CASREPGDYGYTF
few 17 TRBV2 CASSEQGANVYSNEQFF
- 16 TRBV5-1 CASSLGSGYSQETQYF
- 15 TRBV4-1 CASSTFGGAAGELFF
- 14 TRBV7-9 CASSLGATLYGYTF
- 15 TRBV6-5 CASSYTGALGNTIYF
few 15 TRBV6-5 CASIFRGQIYNEQFF
- 14 TRBV5-1 CASSSFRGYNEQFF
- 13 TRBV20-1 CSALLADLDTQYF
few 15 TRBV19 CASSIWRGGQNTQYF
many 14 TRBV5-1 CASSLGSSTDTQYF
many 16 TRBV4-2 CASSQATSGDTGELFF